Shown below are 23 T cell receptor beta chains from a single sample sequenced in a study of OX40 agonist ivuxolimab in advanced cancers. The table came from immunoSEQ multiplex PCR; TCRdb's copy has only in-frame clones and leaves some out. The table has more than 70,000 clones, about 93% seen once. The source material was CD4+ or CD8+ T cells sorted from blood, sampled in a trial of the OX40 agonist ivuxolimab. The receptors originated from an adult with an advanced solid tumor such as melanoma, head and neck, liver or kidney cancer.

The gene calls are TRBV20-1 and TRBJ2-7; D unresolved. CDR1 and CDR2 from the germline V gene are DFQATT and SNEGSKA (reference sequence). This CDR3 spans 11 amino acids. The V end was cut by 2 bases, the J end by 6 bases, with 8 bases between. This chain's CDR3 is CSARLSSEQYF. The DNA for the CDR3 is TGCAGTGCTAGACTCAGTAGCGAGCAGTACTTC.

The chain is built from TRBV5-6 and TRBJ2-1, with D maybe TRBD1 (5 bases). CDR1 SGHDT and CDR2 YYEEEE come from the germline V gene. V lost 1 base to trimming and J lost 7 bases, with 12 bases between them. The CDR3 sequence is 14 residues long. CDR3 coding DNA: TGTGCCAGCAGCTTGCAGGGCCCCCTAAATGAGCAGTTCTTC. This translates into CASSLQGPLNEQFF.

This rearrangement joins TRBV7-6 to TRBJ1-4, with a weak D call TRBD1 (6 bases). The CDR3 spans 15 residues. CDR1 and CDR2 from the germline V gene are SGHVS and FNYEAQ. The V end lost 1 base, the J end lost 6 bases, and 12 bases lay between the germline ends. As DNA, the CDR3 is TGTGCCAGCAGCTTAGATCGCCAGGGGTATGAAAAACTGTTTTTT. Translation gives CASSLDRQGYEKLFF. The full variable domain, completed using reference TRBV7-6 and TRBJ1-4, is GAGVSQSPRYKVTKRGQDVALRCDPISGHVSLYWYRQALGQGPEFLTYFNYEAQQDKSGLPNDRFSAERPEGSISTLTIQRTEQRDSAMYRCASSLDRQGYEKLFFGSGTQLSVL.

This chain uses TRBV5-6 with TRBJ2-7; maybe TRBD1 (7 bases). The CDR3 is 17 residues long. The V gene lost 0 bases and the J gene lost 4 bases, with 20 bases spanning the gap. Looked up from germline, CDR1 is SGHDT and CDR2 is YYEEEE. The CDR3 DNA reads TGTGCCAGCAGCTTGGAATTAGCGGCAGGGGGTGAATACGAGCAGTACTTC. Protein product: CASSLELAAGGEYEQYF.

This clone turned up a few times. The CDR3 sequence is CASSLVPQGQDYGYTF. For the CDR3, the DNA is TGTGCCAGCAGCTTAGTCCCCCAGGGCCAGGACTATGGCTACACCTTC. The chain links TRBV7-9 to TRBJ1-2; weak D call: TRBD1 (5 bases). Germline CDR1 SEHNR, CDR2 FQNEAQ (reference sequence). The ends were cut back, 1 base at V and 3 bases at J, with 15 bases in the middle. The CDR3 consists of 16 residues.

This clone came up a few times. The CDR3 loop is CASSSTGTEAFF. The CDR3 DNA reads TGTGCCAGCAGCTCTACGGGTACTGAAGCTTTCTTT. V and J are TRBV11-2 and TRBJ1-1, with D unresolved. Germline assignment: CDR1 SGHAT and CDR2 FQNNGV. Trimming shortened V by 4 bases and J by 5 bases, and 8 bases separated the two germline ends. This CDR3 is 12 amino acids long.

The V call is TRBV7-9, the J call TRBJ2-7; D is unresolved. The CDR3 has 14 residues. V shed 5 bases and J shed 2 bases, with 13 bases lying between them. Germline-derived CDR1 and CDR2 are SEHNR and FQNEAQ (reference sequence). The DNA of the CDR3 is TGTGCCAGCAGCCACCCTATAGGCCCCTACGAGCAGTACTTC. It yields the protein CASSHPIGPYEQYF.

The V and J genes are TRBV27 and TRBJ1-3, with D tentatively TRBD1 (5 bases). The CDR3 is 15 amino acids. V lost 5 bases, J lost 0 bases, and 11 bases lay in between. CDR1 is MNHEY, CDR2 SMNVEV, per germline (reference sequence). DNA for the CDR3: TGTGCCAGCAGTCAGGACATCTTCTCTGGAAACACCATATATTTT. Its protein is CASSQDIFSGNTIYF.

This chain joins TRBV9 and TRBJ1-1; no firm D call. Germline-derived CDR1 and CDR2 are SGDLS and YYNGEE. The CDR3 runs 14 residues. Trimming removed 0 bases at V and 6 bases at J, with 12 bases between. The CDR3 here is CASSVGGRAPEAFF. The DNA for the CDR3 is TGTGCCAGCAGCGTAGGAGGCAGAGCCCCTGAAGCTTTCTTT.

The DNA of the CDR3 is TGCAGCGTTGTTGCCGGGGGCGGGGGCTACACCTTC. Translating it yields CSVVAGGGGYTF. This sequence joins TRBV29-1 and TRBJ1-2; weak D call: TRBD1 (6 bases). Trimming cost V 4 bases and J 8 bases, with 14 bases left between them. Germline assignment: CDR1 SQVTM and CDR2 ANQGSEA. This CDR3 spans 12 amino acids.

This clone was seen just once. The CDR3 region has the DNA TGTGCCAGCAGCTGGGAGTACAATGAGCAGTTCTTC. Its protein is CASSWEYNEQFF. This chain joins TRBV5-4 and TRBJ2-1; D may be TRBD2 (5 bases). The ends were cut back, 3 bases at V and 4 bases at J, with 5 bases in the middle. Germline lookup yields CDR1 SGHNT and CDR2 YYREEE (reference sequence). CDR3 length: 12 residues.

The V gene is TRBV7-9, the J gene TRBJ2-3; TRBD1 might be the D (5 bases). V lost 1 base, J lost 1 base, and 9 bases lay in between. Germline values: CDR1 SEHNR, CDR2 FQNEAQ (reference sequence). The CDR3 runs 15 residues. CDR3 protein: CASSLGAGRTDTQYF. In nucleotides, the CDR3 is TGTGCCAGCAGCTTAGGGGCAGGGCGCACAGATACGCAGTATTTT.

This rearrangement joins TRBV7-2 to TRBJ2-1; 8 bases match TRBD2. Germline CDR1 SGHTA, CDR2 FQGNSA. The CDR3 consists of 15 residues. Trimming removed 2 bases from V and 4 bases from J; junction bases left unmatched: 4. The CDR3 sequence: CASSLTGGLYNEQFF. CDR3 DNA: TGTGCCAGCAGCTTAACGGGAGGGCTATACAATGAGCAGTTCTTC.

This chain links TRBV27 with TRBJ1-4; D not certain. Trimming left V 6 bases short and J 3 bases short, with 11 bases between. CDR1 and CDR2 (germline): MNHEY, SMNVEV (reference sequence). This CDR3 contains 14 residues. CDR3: CASRPLRANEKLFF. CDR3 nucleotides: TGTGCCAGCAGACCCCTTAGGGCTAATGAAAAACTGTTTTTT.

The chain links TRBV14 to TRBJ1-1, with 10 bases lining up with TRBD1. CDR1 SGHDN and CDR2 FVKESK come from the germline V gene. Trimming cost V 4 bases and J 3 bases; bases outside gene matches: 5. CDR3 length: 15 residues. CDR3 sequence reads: CASSPRQGADTEAFF. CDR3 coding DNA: TGTGCCAGCAGCCCCCGACAGGGGGCCGACACTGAAGCTTTCTTT.

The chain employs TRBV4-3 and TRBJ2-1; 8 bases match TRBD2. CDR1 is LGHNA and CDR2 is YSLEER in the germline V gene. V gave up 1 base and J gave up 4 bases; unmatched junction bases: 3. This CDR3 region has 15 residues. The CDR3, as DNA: TGCGCCAGCAGCCAAGTGCGGGGGGCTTACAATGAGCAGTTCTTC. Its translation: CASSQVRGAYNEQFF.

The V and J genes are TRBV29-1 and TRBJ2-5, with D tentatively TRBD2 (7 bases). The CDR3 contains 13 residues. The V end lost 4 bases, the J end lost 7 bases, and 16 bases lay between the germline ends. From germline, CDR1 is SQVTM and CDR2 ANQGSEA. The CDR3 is CSVVPGGEGTQYF. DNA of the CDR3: TGCAGCGTTGTACCGGGGGGCGAGGGGACCCAGTACTTC.

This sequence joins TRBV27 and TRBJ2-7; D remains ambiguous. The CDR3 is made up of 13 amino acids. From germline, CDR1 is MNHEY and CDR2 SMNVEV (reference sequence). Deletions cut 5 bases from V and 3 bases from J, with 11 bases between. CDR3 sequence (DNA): TGTGCCAGCAGTCCACGGGTGAACTACGAGCAGTACTTC. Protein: CASSPRVNYEQYF.

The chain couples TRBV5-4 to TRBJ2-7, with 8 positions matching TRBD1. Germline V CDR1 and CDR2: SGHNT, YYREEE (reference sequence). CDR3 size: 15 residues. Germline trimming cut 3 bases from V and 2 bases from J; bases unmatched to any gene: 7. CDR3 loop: CASSSGTGRPYEQYF. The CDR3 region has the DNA TGTGCCAGCAGCTCAGGGACAGGTCGCCCCTACGAGCAGTACTTC. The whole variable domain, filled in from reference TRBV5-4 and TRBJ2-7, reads ETGVTQSPTHLIKTRGQQVTLRCSSQSGHNTVSWYQQALGQGPQFIFQYYREEENGRGNFPPRFSGLQFPNYSSELNVNALELDDSALYLCASSSGTGRPYEQYFGPGTRLTVT.

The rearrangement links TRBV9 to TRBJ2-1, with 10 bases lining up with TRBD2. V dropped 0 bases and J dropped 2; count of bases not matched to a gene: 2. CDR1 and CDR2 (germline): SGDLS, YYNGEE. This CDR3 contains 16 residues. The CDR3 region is CASSVVSGGAYNEQFF. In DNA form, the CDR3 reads TGTGCCAGCAGCGTAGTGAGCGGGGGGGCCTACAATGAGCAGTTCTTC. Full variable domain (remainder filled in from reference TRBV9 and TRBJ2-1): DSGVTQTPKHLITATGQRVTLRCSPRSGDLSVYWYQQSLDQGLQFLIQYYNGEERAKGNILERFSAQQFPDLHSELNLSSLELGDSALYFCASSVVSGGAYNEQFFGPGTRLTVL.

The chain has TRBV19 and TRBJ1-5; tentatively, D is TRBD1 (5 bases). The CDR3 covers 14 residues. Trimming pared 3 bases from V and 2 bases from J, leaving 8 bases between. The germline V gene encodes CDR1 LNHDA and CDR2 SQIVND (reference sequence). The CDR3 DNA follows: TGTGCCAGTAGTATTTCGGGGCGCAATCAGCCCCAGCATTTT. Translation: CASSISGRNQPQHF.

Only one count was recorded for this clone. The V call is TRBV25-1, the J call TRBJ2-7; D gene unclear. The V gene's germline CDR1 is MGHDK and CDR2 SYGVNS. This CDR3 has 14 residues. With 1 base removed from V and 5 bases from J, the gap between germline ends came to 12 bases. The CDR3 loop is CASSESRRQDEQYF. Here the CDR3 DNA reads TGTGCCAGCAGTGAATCCCGGCGGCAGGACGAGCAGTACTTC.

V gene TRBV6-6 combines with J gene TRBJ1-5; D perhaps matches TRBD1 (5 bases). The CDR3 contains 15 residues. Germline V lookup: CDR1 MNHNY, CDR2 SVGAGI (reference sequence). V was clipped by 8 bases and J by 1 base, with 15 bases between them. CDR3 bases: TGTGCCAGCGGGGTCACCGGGGACAGCAATCAGCCCCAGCATTTT. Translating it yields CASGVTGDSNQPQHF.